Below, 8 T cell receptor beta chains from the same sample are listed, as sequenced in a study of cytomegalovirus exposure and HLA in healthy donors. This table comes from immunoSEQ multiplex PCR, and its TCRdb copy is limited to in-frame clones, with some not included. The top ten clones hold around 3% of a sample with 160,000 or so clones, around 89% of them seen once. Sequenced sample: PBMCs. These receptor sequences come from a man between 18 and 35 years old in good health and CMV-seronegative.

The chain uses TRBV10-1 and TRBJ2-7, with D perhaps TRBD1 (5 bases). Trimming removed 3 bases from V and 0 bases from J, with 12 bases in between. Germline loops: CDR1 WNHNN, CDR2 SYGVQD (reference sequence). The length of the CDR3 is 15 residues. The CDR3 sequence is CASSELGRSSYEQYV. CDR3 sequence (DNA): TGCGCCAGCAGTGAATTGGGGCGTAGCTCCTACGAGCAGTACGTC.

The chain recombines TRBV6-1 with TRBJ1-1; a possible D gene is TRBD1 (6 bases). This CDR3 region has 13 residues. Looked up from germline, CDR1 is MNHNS and CDR2 is SASEGT. V shed 3 bases and J shed 7 bases, with 12 bases lying between them. The CDR3 here is CASSDRTALEAFF. Here the CDR3 DNA reads TGTGCCAGCAGTGATCGGACAGCTCTTGAAGCTTTCTTT.

CDR3 region: CASSLGGGLSTDTQYF. CDR3 nucleotides: TGTGCCAGCAGTTTAGGCGGGGGCCTTTCCACAGATACGCAGTATTTT. V usage is TRBV27 and J usage is TRBJ2-3; the D gene is possibly TRBD2 (7 bases). This CDR3 has 16 residues. V dropped 2 bases and J dropped 2 bases, with 14 bases sitting between them. Per germline, CDR1 MNHEY and CDR2 SMNVEV (reference sequence).

This chain joins TRBV6-6 and TRBJ1-5, with D unclear. V was pared by 6 bases and J by 7 bases, with 10 bases between. The CDR3 is 12 residues long. Germline CDR1 MNHNY, CDR2 SVGAGI (reference sequence). CDR3 sequence: CASSQFRQPQHF. CDR3 sequence (DNA): TGTGCCAGCAGCCAGTTCAGACAGCCCCAGCATTTT.

This chain links TRBV7-8 with TRBJ2-1, with D possibly being TRBD1 (5 bases). V dropped 2 bases and J dropped 8 bases, with 7 bases sitting between them. The CDR3 is 12 residues long. The germline V gene has CDR1 SGHVS and CDR2 FQNEAQ. CDR3 nucleotides: TGTGCCAGCAGCTTACGGACACATGAGCAGTTCTTC. Protein sequence: CASSLRTHEQFF.

For this clone: Within the sample, other DNA sequences also encode this same CDR3. This rearrangement joins TRBV10-3 to TRBJ2-1, with TRBD2 matching 7 bases. CDR3 length: 14 amino acids. Per the germline V gene, CDR1 is ENHRY and CDR2 is SYGVKD. The ends lost 6 bases at V and 1 base at J; junction bases unmatched: 3. For the CDR3, the DNA is TGTGCCATCAGGGGGGAGGGTTCCTACAATGAGCAGTTCTTC. This sequence encodes CAIRGEGSYNEQFF.

As for this clone: An end of the junction differs from the germline gene, which may be a read error. This chain uses TRBV5-1 with TRBJ2-4, with TRBD1 matching 9 bases. The CDR3 has 13 residues. CDR1 SGHRS and CDR2 YFSETQ come from the germline V gene. The CDR3 here is CASSLAGTGTPDF. Here the CDR3 DNA reads TGCGCCAGCAGCTTGGCCGGGACAGGGACGCCCGACTTC.

The chain combines TRBV7-2 with TRBJ2-7; D is perhaps TRBD1 (5 bases). The V end was cut by 5 bases, the J end by 5 bases, with 16 bases between. The CDR3 covers 14 residues. Germline lookup yields CDR1 SGHTA and CDR2 FQGNSA. In DNA form, the CDR3 reads TGTGCCAGCAGCCCCTGGGGCGGCTCAAACGAGCAGTACTTC. It encodes CASSPWGGSNEQYF.